The text below deals with one T cell receptor (beta chain). Antigen: not known. Assay used: immunoSEQ multiplex PCR; TCRdb lists only in-frame clones, some missing. Of more than 40,000 clones in the sample, over 75% were seen once. CDR3 length: 15 amino acids. V dropped 4 bases and J dropped 7 bases, with 17 bases sitting between them. Germline V gives CDR1 SGHNT, CDR2 YENEEA. The sample belongs to a study of PD-1 blockade in classical Hodgkin lymphoma. Study summary: Patients got intravenous nivolumab 3 mg/kg every 2 weeks. Study-wide findings and caveats: The diversity seen at baseline in complete responders resembled that of newly diagnosed patients. Causes of the repertoire differences remain undefined, possibly disease activity or prior therapy.

Time point defined: cycle 4 day 1 (C4D1), after less than seven weeks of nivolumab. No patient escaped relapse after autologous stem cell transplantation, and brentuximab vedotin exposure varied. Sequences were derived from peripheral blood mononuclear cells (PBMCs), sampled before the fourth cycle of nivolumab. The J gene is TRBJ1-5, the V gene TRBV11-3, with TRBD1 as a possible D gene (5 bases). This TCR was recovered from a human donor with classical Hodgkin lymphoma. The CDR3 sequence is CASSSQGRESQPQHF. The DNA for the CDR3 is TGTGCCAGCAGCTCCCAGGGCAGGGAGAGCCAGCCCCAGCATTTT.